One and the same sample provided the 25 T cell receptor beta chains below, sequenced in a study of CD8 T cells in Susac syndrome. Reverse transcription of about 0.5 to 1 ug RNA used random hexamers. TCRdb re-derived calls from the immunoSEQ multiplex PCR reads in MiXCR, one entry per CDR3 protein. The table has more than 95,000 distinct CDR3 sequences, around 94% seen once. Sequencing was carried out using CD8+ T cells from PBMCs. These receptors were taken from a human donor with Susac syndrome.

V gene TRBV29-1 combines with J gene TRBJ1-4; tentatively, D is TRBD1 (5 bases). The ends were cut back, 7 bases at V and 4 bases at J, with 13 bases in the middle. This CDR3 has 13 amino acids. CDR1 SQVTM and CDR2 ANQGSEA come from the germline V gene. DNA for the CDR3: TGCAGCGCTTGGGACGGAGATAATGAAAAACTGTTTTTT. It is translated as CSAWDGDNEKLFF.

The chain combines TRBV20-1 with TRBJ2-1, with D possibly TRBD1 on 6 matching bases. This CDR3 is 15 amino acids long. V lost 0 bases, J lost 4 bases, and 13 bases lay in between. CDR1 and CDR2 from the germline V gene are DFQATT and SNEGSKA (reference sequence). CDR3 nucleotides: TGCAGTGCTAGAGATCGTGACAGGCCATACAATGAGCAGTTCTTC. This codes for CSARDRDRPYNEQFF.

As DNA, the CDR3 is TGCAGCGTTGAAGGGGCAGGGTACGAGCAGTACTTC. This translates into CSVEGAGYEQYF. This chain connects TRBV29-1 to TRBJ2-7; D might be TRBD1 (5 bases). Trimming took 1 base from V and 4 from J, leaving 8 bases between them. The CDR3 sequence is 12 residues long. CDR1 and CDR2 from the germline V gene are SQVTM and ANQGSEA.

V usage is TRBV5-1 and J usage is TRBJ2-3, with TRBD2 as a possible D gene (7 bases). This CDR3 region has 16 residues. Per the germline V gene, CDR1 is SGHRS and CDR2 is YFSETQ. V shed 4 bases and J shed 2 bases, with 17 bases lying between them. DNA for the CDR3: TGCGCCAGCAGCGGACCGGGGGGCCGAACCACAGATACGCAGTATTTT. Amino acids: CASSGPGGRTTDTQYF.

The chain carries TRBV5-4 and TRBJ2-2, with D uncertain. V lost 4 bases and J 0 bases, leaving 13 bases between the germline ends. Germline V lookup: CDR1 SGHNT, CDR2 YYREEE (reference sequence). There are 16 residues in the CDR3. This CDR3 reads CASSRPGVANTGELFF. CDR3 DNA: TGTGCCAGCAGCCGACCCGGCGTTGCGAACACCGGGGAGCTGTTTTTT.

V usage is TRBV2 and J usage is TRBJ2-7; 9 bases are shared with TRBD1. The CDR3 loop spans 14 amino acids. Per the germline V gene, CDR1 is SNHLY and CDR2 is FYNNEI. The ends lost 3 bases at V and 5 bases at J; junction bases unmatched: 5. CDR3 sequence: CASSDGTGFHEQYF. The CDR3 nucleotides are TGTGCCAGCAGTGACGGGACAGGGTTCCACGAGCAGTACTTC.

The genes are TRBV27 and TRBJ2-7; 9 bases align to TRBD1. Trimming took 0 bases from V and 5 from J; bases not matched to a gene: 8. The CDR3 length is 16 residues. Germline V gene sequence: CDR1 MNHEY, CDR2 SMNVEV (reference sequence). The CDR3 nucleotides read TGTGCCAGCAGTTTATCATCGGGGACAGGGTACCACGAGCAGTACTTC. Translating gives CASSLSSGTGYHEQYF.

The J gene is TRBJ2-1, the V gene TRBV9; 9 nucleotides match TRBD1. This CDR3 comprises 16 residues. From germline, CDR1 is SGDLS and CDR2 YYNGEE. V was clipped by 3 bases and J by 6 bases; unmatched bases: 10. The CDR3 loop reads CASSAEGQGLVNEQFF. The CDR3 coding sequence is TGTGCCAGCAGCGCCGAGGGACAGGGTCTGGTCAATGAGCAGTTCTTC.

Note on this clonotype: At one boundary the junction diverges from the germline segment, which might be a read error. The chain has TRBV4-3 and TRBJ2-4; no reliable D call. In germline, CDR1 is LGHNA, CDR2 YSLEER. This CDR3 spans 13 amino acids. DNA for the CDR3: TGCGCCAGCAGCCAAGGTTCGGACCCGACAAAGCACTTC. It specifies CASSQGSDPTKHF.

V is TRBV5-6 and J is TRBJ2-6; perhaps TRBD2 as D (5 bases). CDR3 size: 16 residues. Germline V gene data show CDR1 as SGHDT and CDR2 as YYEEEE. V was pared by 4 bases and J by 0 bases, with 11 bases between. The CDR3 reads CASSGPGISGANVLTF. The DNA of the CDR3 is TGTGCCAGCAGCGGGCCGGGGATCTCTGGGGCCAACGTCCTGACTTTC.

V usage is TRBV4-1 and J usage is TRBJ2-7; possible D gene TRBD1, 5 bases. V was trimmed by 1 base and J by 4 bases, leaving 8 bases between them. Germline CDR1 is MGHRA and CDR2 is YSYEKL. The CDR3 loop spans 13 amino acids. CDR3: CASSQVPGYEQYF. The CDR3 bases are TGCGCCAGCAGCCAAGTCCCAGGGTACGAGCAGTACTTC.

The chain recombines TRBV7-3 with TRBJ2-3; D unclear. The CDR3 has 14 amino acids. Deletions cut 5 bases from V and 4 bases from J, with 13 bases between. Germline CDR1 is SGHTA and CDR2 is FQGTGA. The CDR3 protein is CASSPSGRSDTQYF. The CDR3 nucleotides read TGTGCCAGCAGCCCGAGTGGACGGTCAGATACGCAGTATTTT.

V gene TRBV19 combines with J gene TRBJ2-7, with D possibly TRBD1 on 6 matching bases. The germline V gene encodes CDR1 LNHDA and CDR2 SQIVND (reference sequence). V was shortened by 4 bases and J by 5 bases, with 12 bases between the two germline ends. CDR3 length: 13 amino acids. The CDR3: CASSTEQGNEQYF. In DNA form, the CDR3 reads TGTGCCAGTAGTACGGAACAGGGAAACGAGCAGTACTTC.

The V and J genes are TRBV20-1 and TRBJ2-1, with 7 bases identical to TRBD2. V gave up 0 bases and J gave up 3 bases; unmatched junction bases: 14. CDR3 length: 18 amino acids. Germline V gene data show CDR1 as DFQATT and CDR2 as SNEGSKA (reference sequence). CDR3 amino acids: CSARDFSGTQIHYNEQFF. CDR3 nucleotide sequence: TGCAGTGCTAGAGATTTCAGCGGGACTCAGATTCACTACAATGAGCAGTTCTTC.

The genes are TRBV6-5 and TRBJ1-2; weak D call: TRBD1 (5 bases). This CDR3 has 13 amino acids. From germline, CDR1 is MNHEY and CDR2 SVGAGI. V lost 3 bases and J 8 bases, leaving 13 bases between the germline ends. CDR3 sequence (DNA): TGTGCCAGCAGTTATGGGACGGCCGGCGGCTACACCTTC. The encoded protein is CASSYGTAGGYTF.

V and J are TRBV14 and TRBJ1-3; D not certain. Trimming removed 0 bases from V and 0 bases from J, with 0 bases in between. Germline V lookup: CDR1 SGHDN, CDR2 FVKESK. The CDR3 totals 13 residues. CDR3 DNA: TGTGCCAGCAGCCAAGACTCTGGAAACACCATATATTTT. Encoded protein: CASSQDSGNTIYF.

The V gene is TRBV4-3, the J gene TRBJ2-7; 7 positions match TRBD2. This CDR3 comprises 15 residues. With V trimmed by 1 base and J by 5 bases, 8 bases remained unmatched. Germline loops: CDR1 LGHNA, CDR2 YSLEER. CDR3 in DNA: TGCGCCAGCAGCCAAGGCGGGAGCATTGTCGACGAGCAGTACTTC. As protein: CASSQGGSIVDEQYF.

The V gene is TRBV4-1, the J gene TRBJ2-7; 9 bases line up with TRBD1. CDR1 and CDR2 from the germline V gene are MGHRA and YSYEKL. The CDR3 spans 14 residues. V lost 4 bases to trimming and J lost 5 bases; unmatched junction nucleotides: 6. The chain's CDR3 is CASSLDRGANEQYF. As DNA, the CDR3 is TGCGCCAGCAGCCTGGACAGGGGCGCCAACGAGCAGTACTTC.

This sequence joins TRBV30 and TRBJ2-7; tentative D call: TRBD2 (6 bases). CDR1 and CDR2 (germline): GTSNPN, SVGIG (reference sequence). V was trimmed by 1 base and J by 1 base, leaving 11 bases between them. There are 14 residues in the CDR3. CDR3 coding DNA: TGTGCCTGGAGTGAGGATAGCGGTTCCTACGAGCAGTACTTC. This sequence encodes CAWSEDSGSYEQYF.

The gene calls are TRBV5-1 and TRBJ2-4; 10 bases map to TRBD2. The ends lost 0 bases at V and 8 bases at J; junction bases unmatched: 17. CDR1 and CDR2 (germline): SGHRS, YFSETQ. The CDR3 extends over 19 amino acids. CDR3 sequence: CASSLAGLAVTRREDIQYF. In DNA, the CDR3 is TGCGCCAGCAGCTTGGCCGGACTAGCGGTAACCAGAAGAGAAGACATTCAGTACTTC. The full variable domain, its missing parts supplied by reference TRBV5-1 and TRBJ2-4, is KAGVTQTPRYLIKTRGQQVTLSCSPISGHRSVSWYQQTPGQGLQFLFEYFSETQRNKGNFPGRFSGRQFSNSRSEMNVSTLELGDSALYLCASSLAGLAVTRREDIQYFGAGTRLSVL.

The J gene is TRBJ2-3, the V gene TRBV9; D is uncertain. Trimming pared 4 bases from V and 4 bases from J, leaving 19 bases between. CDR1 is SGDLS and CDR2 is YYNGEE in the germline V gene. The CDR3 has 16 amino acids. The CDR3 nucleotides are TGTGCCAGCAGCCCCCGGCGAGGCTACCGGGCAGATACGCAGTATTTT. Translation: CASSPRRGYRADTQYF.

The chain carries TRBV6-1 and TRBJ1-2, with D possibly TRBD1 on 5 matching bases. V was shortened by 8 bases and J by 1 base, with 20 bases between the two germline ends. The CDR3 length is 16 residues. Germline assignment: CDR1 MNHNS and CDR2 SASEGT. The CDR3 coding sequence is TGTGCCAGCGGCGGGACTGACTTCCACCGTAACTATGGCTACACCTTC. Translating gives CASGGTDFHRNYGYTF.

The J gene is TRBJ2-1, the V gene TRBV9; unclear D gene. Per the germline V gene, CDR1 is SGDLS and CDR2 is YYNGEE. V was cut by 0 bases and J by 4 bases, with 5 bases left in between. This CDR3 region has 13 residues. CDR3 in amino acids: CASSVERYNEQFF. The CDR3 DNA reads as TGTGCCAGCAGCGTAGAACGATACAATGAGCAGTTCTTC.

Only one count was recorded for this clonotype. The chain is built from TRBV15 and TRBJ2-1, with D tentatively TRBD2 (7 bases). The V end was cut by 1 base, the J end by 9 bases, with 16 bases between. Germline V gene lookup returns CDR1 LNHNV and CDR2 YYDKDF (reference sequence). CDR3 size: 15 residues. CDR3 DNA: TGTGCCACCAGCAGAGTACGGGGGGCGGAGGGTGAGCAGTTCTTC. Translating it yields CATSRVRGAEGEQFF.

The CDR3 DNA sequence: TGTGCCAGCTCCGCCACTTCAGGGGCCGGGAACATTCAGTACTTC. Translation: CASSATSGAGNIQYF. The V gene is TRBV7-2, the J gene TRBJ2-4, with D perhaps TRBD1 (6 bases). Deletions cut 8 bases from V and 7 bases from J, with 21 bases between. CDR3 length: 15 residues. Germline V lookup: CDR1 SGHTA, CDR2 FQGNSA.